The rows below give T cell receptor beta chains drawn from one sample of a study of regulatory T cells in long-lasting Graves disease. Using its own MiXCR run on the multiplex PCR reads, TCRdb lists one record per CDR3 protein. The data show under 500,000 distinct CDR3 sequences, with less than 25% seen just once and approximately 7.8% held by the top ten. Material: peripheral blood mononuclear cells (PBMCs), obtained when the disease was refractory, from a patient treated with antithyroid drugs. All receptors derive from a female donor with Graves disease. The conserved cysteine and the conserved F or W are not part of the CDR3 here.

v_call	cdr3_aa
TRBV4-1	ASSEALKDEKLF
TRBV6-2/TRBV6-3	ASSAWARGRTDTQY
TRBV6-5	ASSYSREVQY
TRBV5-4	ASSLGRPDLYGYT
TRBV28	ASRREVRLGHEQY
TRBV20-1	SARTGTGGAWGTEAF
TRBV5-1	ASSSVRDEQF
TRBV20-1	SASPGGGLDTQY
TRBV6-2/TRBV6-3	ASSYSEAVTSYT
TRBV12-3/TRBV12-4	ASGGTSGSETQY
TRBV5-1	ASSLGEMSSWAYNEQF
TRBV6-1	ASSEAYEQY
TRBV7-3	ASSLLAGTSYEQY
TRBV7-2	ASSFDRARGNTIY
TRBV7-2	ASSFGLGGGAETQY
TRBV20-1	SAREFGISNQPQH
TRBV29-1	SAERQGVLETRY
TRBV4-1	ASSTRTGPNQPQH
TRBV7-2	ASRSTGWANEKLF
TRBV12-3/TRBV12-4	AAGGLDIQY
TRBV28	ASSLLLTDRTMNTEAF
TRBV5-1	ASSPGPGTSAYNEQF
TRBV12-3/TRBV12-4	ASSVPGSSGQETQY
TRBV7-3	ASSLERVTEAF
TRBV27	ASSLQSQGVYEQH
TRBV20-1	SARDGNEFYEQY
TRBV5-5	ASSLAIRWTTEAF
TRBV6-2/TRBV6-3	ASSYGSETQY
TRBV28	ASSLRWEWKSETQY
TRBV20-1	SAPGHINNEQF
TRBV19	ASSSAGTGVIDEQY
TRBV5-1	ASTGKGMITEAF
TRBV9	ASRPGLAGAQY
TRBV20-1	SARDLMDYEQY
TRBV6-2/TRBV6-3	ASSSSSAREGEQY
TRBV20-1	SARSGTGSVGPQH
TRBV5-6	ASSFATTGPTGELF
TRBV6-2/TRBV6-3	ASSLGGTGLETQY
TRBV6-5	ASSYGEGLRPQH
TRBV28	ASSGLGLRQGNQPQH
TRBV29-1	SATGRARGYNEQF
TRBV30	AWSVTGANVLT
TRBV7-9	ASSLDSDIQY
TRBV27	ASSSASWRVGGELF
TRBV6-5	ASSSSRDLILGYT
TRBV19	AGGGDGLKGQPQH
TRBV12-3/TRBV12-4	ASGTRGAFHGYT
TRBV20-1	SALGLAGSYEQY
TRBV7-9	ASSLGGRSNYGYT
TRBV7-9	ASSSNLNTEAF
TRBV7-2	ASSGRGGRDYGYT
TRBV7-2	ASSLSRRNTGELF
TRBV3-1	ASSQGRQRNTEAF
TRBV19	ASSLDRAATDTQY
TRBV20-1	SASPRGLNTEAF
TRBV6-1	ASSAIRTAARLYGYT
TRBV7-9	ASSYPDRGTNEQY
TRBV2	ASSKVWGTEAF
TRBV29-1	SVRWGSTEAF